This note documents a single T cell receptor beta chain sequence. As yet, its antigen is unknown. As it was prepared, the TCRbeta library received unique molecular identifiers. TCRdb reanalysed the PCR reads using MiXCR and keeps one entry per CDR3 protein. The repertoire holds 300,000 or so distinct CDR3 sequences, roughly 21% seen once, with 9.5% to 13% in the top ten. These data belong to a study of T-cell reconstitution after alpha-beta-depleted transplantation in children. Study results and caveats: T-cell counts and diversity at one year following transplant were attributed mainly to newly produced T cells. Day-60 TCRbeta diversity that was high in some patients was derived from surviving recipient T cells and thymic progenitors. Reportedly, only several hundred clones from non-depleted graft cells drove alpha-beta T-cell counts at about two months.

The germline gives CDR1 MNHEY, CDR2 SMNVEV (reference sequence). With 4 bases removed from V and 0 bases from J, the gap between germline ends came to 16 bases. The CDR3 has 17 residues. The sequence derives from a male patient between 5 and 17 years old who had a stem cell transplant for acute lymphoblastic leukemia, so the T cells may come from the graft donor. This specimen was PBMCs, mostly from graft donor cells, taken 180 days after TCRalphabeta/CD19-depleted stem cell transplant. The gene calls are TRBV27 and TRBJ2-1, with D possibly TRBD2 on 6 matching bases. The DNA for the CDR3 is TGTGCCAGCAGTTGGATGACGCGGGGAGTCTCCTACAATGAGCAGTTCTTC. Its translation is CASSWMTRGVSYNEQFF.